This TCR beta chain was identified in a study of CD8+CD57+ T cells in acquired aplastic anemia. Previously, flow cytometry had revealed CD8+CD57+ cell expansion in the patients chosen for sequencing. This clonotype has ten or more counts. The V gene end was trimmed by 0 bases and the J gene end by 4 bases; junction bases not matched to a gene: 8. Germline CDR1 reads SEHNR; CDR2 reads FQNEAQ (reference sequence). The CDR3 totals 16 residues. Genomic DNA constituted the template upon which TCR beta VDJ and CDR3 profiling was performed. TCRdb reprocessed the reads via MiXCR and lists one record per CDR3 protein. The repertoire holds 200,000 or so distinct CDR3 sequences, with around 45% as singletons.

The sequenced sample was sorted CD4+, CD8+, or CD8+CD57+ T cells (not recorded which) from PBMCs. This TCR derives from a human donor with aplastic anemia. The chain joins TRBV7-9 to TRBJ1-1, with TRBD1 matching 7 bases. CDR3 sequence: CASSLASGTARTEAFF. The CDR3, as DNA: TGTGCCAGCAGCTTAGCCTCCGGGACAGCTCGCACTGAAGCTTTCTTT.